Each of the 18 T cell receptor beta chains below was sequenced from the same sample in a study of shared clonotypes between healthy human individuals. TCRdb's copy holds only in-frame clones and misses some; the assay was immunoSEQ multiplex PCR. The table has roughly 2.2 million clones, around 90% seen once. Sequences were obtained from naive CD4+ T cells from PBMCs. Documented subset: CD45RA+ positively selected. These receptors originate from a man in his late teens or twenties in good health. Some clones in this sample may be carry-over from other donors' samples.

This chain uses TRBV7-2 with TRBJ2-7; D might be TRBD2 (6 bases). V lost 5 bases, J lost 5 bases, and 16 bases lay in between. This CDR3 is 14 amino acids long. Per germline, CDR1 SGHTA and CDR2 FQGNSA. The CDR3 loop reads CASSPPASVHEQYF. CDR3 nucleotides: TGTGCCAGCAGCCCCCCGGCTAGCGTCCACGAGCAGTACTTC.

This clone came up once. This sample includes further DNA sequences coding for the same CDR3. The chain carries TRBV27 and TRBJ2-7; D not certain. V shed 3 bases and J shed 2 bases, with 14 bases lying between them. CDR3 size: 15 residues. Germline loops: CDR1 MNHEY, CDR2 SMNVEV (reference sequence). CDR3 sequence (DNA): TGTGCCAGCAGTTTGAGAAGCAGAGGAGCCTACGAGCAGTACTTC. Encoded protein: CASSLRSRGAYEQYF.

Details on this clone: Other DNA sequences in this sample translate to the same CDR3. This sequence joins TRBV9 and TRBJ2-6; no firm D call. The V and J ends lost 2 bases and 0 bases respectively, with 6 bases between them. Germline V lookup: CDR1 SGDLS, CDR2 YYNGEE. The CDR3 totals 15 residues. Here the CDR3 DNA reads TGTGCCAGCAGCGTGACAAGCTCTGGGGCCAACGTCCTGACTTTC. Protein: CASSVTSSGANVLTF.

The chain links TRBV21-1 to TRBJ2-7; the table names TRBD1, a call not compared with the DNA. TRBV21-1 is a listed pseudogene. The CDR3 runs to 13 residues. The CDR3 protein is CASSKNSGYEQYF. The CDR3 region has the DNA TGTGCCAGCAGCAAGAATTCAGGCTACGAGCAGTACTTC.

The chain links TRBV28 to TRBJ2-2; 12 nucleotides line up with TRBD1. Germline assignment: CDR1 MDHEN and CDR2 SYDVKM. J was trimmed by 8 bases and V by 7 bases; bases with no gene match: 8. The CDR3 runs to 15 residues. CDR3 in amino acids: CASIAGTGGSGELFF. In DNA, the CDR3 is TGTGCCAGCATCGCCGGGACAGGGGGCTCGGGGGAGCTGTTTTTT.

This clone was counted only a few times. This chain connects TRBV2 to TRBJ2-1; D is possibly TRBD2 (5 bases). Trimming cost V 8 bases and J 4 bases, with 12 bases left between them. This CDR3 region has 13 residues. Per the germline V gene, CDR1 is SNHLY and CDR2 is FYNNEI. The CDR3 bases are TGTGCCAGCGAAGAGCGACTATACAATGAGCAGTTCTTC. It is translated as CASEERLYNEQFF.

The rearrangement joins TRBV6-6 to TRBJ1-5; D gene uncertain. Deletions cut 7 bases from V and 4 bases from J, with 14 bases between. The germline V gene has CDR1 MNHNY and CDR2 SVGAGI (reference sequence). The CDR3 extends over 14 amino acids. CDR3 coding DNA: TGTGCCAGCACCCTTCCCCGGGGAAATCAGCCCCAGCATTTT. This gives the protein CASTLPRGNQPQHF.

This clone was seen a few times. Other DNA sequences from this sample encode an identical CDR3 as well. The chain employs TRBV4-3 and TRBJ2-3; no clear D. This CDR3 is 12 amino acids long. Germline lookup yields CDR1 LGHNA and CDR2 YSLEER. Trimming shortened V by 0 bases and J by 5 bases, and 3 bases separated the two germline ends. The CDR3 is CASSQEGDTQYF. Written as DNA, the CDR3 is TGCGCCAGCAGCCAAGAAGGAGATACGCAGTATTTT.

The chain joins TRBV7-2 to TRBJ2-1; TRBD2 matches 12 bases. CDR3 length: 15 amino acids. Trimming cost V 2 bases and J 9 bases; bases outside gene matches: 5. Germline V CDR1 and CDR2: SGHTA, FQGNSA. The CDR3 nucleotides read TGTGCCAGCAGCTTAAGACTAGCGGGAGTTATTGAGCAGTTCTTC. This gives the protein CASSLRLAGVIEQFF.

The chain recombines TRBV19 with TRBJ1-3; no firm D call. The CDR3 runs to 14 residues. Per germline, CDR1 LNHDA and CDR2 SQIVND (reference sequence). V shed 8 bases and J shed 0 bases, with 11 bases lying between them. CDR3 bases: TGTGCCAGTTCTCGTACGTTCTCTGGAAACACCATATATTTT. This codes for CASSRTFSGNTIYF.

This chain uses TRBV4-3 with TRBJ1-2; 12 nucleotides match TRBD1. With V trimmed by 6 bases and J by 0 bases, 8 bases remained unmatched. Germline V gene sequence: CDR1 LGHNA, CDR2 YSLEER. The CDR3 spans 17 residues. The CDR3 here is CASRGNGTGGSNYGYTF. DNA of the CDR3: TGCGCCAGCAGGGGGAACGGGACAGGGGGCTCTAACTATGGCTACACCTTC.

The V gene is TRBV9, the J gene TRBJ2-3; D may be TRBD1 (5 bases). The length of the CDR3 is 17 residues. Trimming took 0 bases from V and 0 from J, leaving 14 bases between them. Germline values: CDR1 SGDLS, CDR2 YYNGEE. CDR3 sequence reads: CASSVGAQVASTDTQYF. CDR3 sequence (DNA): TGTGCCAGCAGCGTAGGGGCACAGGTAGCCAGCACAGATACGCAGTATTTT.

This sequence joins TRBV5-8 and TRBJ1-1; D gene unclear. The CDR3 runs to 16 residues. CDR1 and CDR2 (germline): SGHTS, YDEGEE. The V end lost 3 bases, the J end lost 4 bases, and 19 bases lay between the germline ends. CDR3 region: CASSYPRGGIFTEAFF. CDR3 DNA: TGTGCCAGCAGCTATCCCCGTGGAGGGATTTTCACTGAAGCTTTCTTT.

The V call is TRBV18, the J call TRBJ2-1, with TRBD2 identical over 11 bases. The trim removed 3 bases at V and 8 bases at J, leaving 15 bases unmatched. The CDR3 is 18 residues long. CDR1 and CDR2 from the germline V gene are KGHSH and LQKENI. DNA of the CDR3: TGTGCCAGCTCACCCCCTACTGGGACTAGCGGTTTGGTCGATGAGCAGTTCTTC. Translation: CASSPPTGTSGLVDEQFF.

This clone was seen just once. The junction differs from germline at one of its ends, possibly a read error. The rearrangement joins TRBV5-1 to TRBJ1-1; TRBD1 matches 9 bases. CDR1 and CDR2 from the germline V gene are SGHRS and YFSETQ. This CDR3 spans 15 amino acids. The CDR3 loop reads CASTLGQGSDTEAFF. In nucleotides, the CDR3 is TGCGCCAGCACCTTGGGACAGGGATCGGACACTGAAGCTTTCTTT.

The chain recombines TRBV5-4 with TRBJ2-1; D may be TRBD1 (5 bases). Germline-derived CDR1 and CDR2 are SGHNT and YYREEE (reference sequence). The CDR3 contains 15 residues. Between the trimmed V and J ends, which lost 4 bases and 0 bases, there was a span of 11 bases. The CDR3 DNA reads as TGTGCCAGCAGCAGGGGCCCAGACTCCTACAATGAGCAGTTCTTC. This sequence encodes CASSRGPDSYNEQFF.

With regard to this clone: One end of the junction is discordant with germline, which a read error may explain. The V gene is TRBV27, the J gene TRBJ2-3; 8 nucleotides align to TRBD2. This CDR3 region has 14 residues. From germline, CDR1 is MNHEY and CDR2 SMNVEV (reference sequence). The CDR3 DNA sequence: TGTGCCAGCAGTTCCTGGACTAGCAGAGATACGCAGTATTTT. Amino acid sequence: CASSSWTSRDTQYF.

The J gene is TRBJ2-6, the V gene TRBV7-6, with 13 bases matching TRBD2. V was clipped by 5 bases and J by 3 bases; unmatched bases: 7. Looked up from germline, CDR1 is SGHVS and CDR2 is FNYEAQ. The CDR3 contains 18 residues. The CDR3: CASSGWTSGSFGANVLTF. CDR3 nucleotides: TGTGCCAGCAGCGGCTGGACTAGCGGGAGTTTTGGGGCCAACGTCCTGACTTTC.